The rows below give T cell receptor beta chains drawn from one sample of a study of blood T cell repertoires in COVID-19. Profiling relied on immunoSEQ multiplex PCR, and the TCRdb table lists in-frame clones only, not all of them. The table has 300,000 to 450,000 clones, approximately 90% seen once. Specimen: PBMCs or T cells enriched from blood (not recorded which). The receptors originated from a man aged 18 to 30 who had recovered from COVID-19. CDR3s include the opening cysteine and the closing phenylalanine or tryptophan. A D gene is named only where the DNA matches it firmly. Not every row has a clone size; where given, it reads once, few, many or a size class.

clone_size d_call cdr3_length j_call v_call cdr3_nt cdr3_aa
NA NA 14 TRBJ2-1 TRBV5-1 TGCGCCAGCAGCGATGGGCCTCCCTACAATGAGCAGTTCTTC CASSDGPPYNEQFF
few TRBD1 14 TRBJ1-5 TRBV30 TGTGCCTGGGGACAGGGGACGAGCAATCAGCCCCAGCATTTT CAWGQGTSNQPQHF
NA TRBD1 17 TRBJ1-6 TRBV27 TGTGCCAGCAGTCAACGGACAGGTCTAAGCTATAATTCACCCCTCCACTTT CASSQRTGLSYNSPLHF
NA NA 14 TRBJ2-2 TRBV6-5 TGTGCCAGCAGCACGACAGGGAACACCGGGGAGCTGTTTTTT CASSTTGNTGELFF
once NA 14 TRBJ2-7 TRBV5-1 TGCGCCAGCAGCTTGGGGACTGCGACCTACGAGCAGTACTTC CASSLGTATYEQYF
NA TRBD1 14 TRBJ1-6 TRBV6-5 TGTGCCAGCAGTCCGGACAGGGTCGGTTCACCCCTCCACTTT CASSPDRVGSPLHF
NA NA 14 TRBJ1-2 TRBV7-6 TGTGCCAGCAGCCCCATGGCGGGAAGCTATGGCTACACCTTC CASSPMAGSYGYTF
NA TRBD1 17 TRBJ1-2 TRBV7-9 TGTGCCAGCAGCTTAGAGGACAGGCCGCGTCCTAACTATGGCTACACCTTC CASSLEDRPRPNYGYTF
once NA 13 TRBJ1-2 TRBV19 TGTGCCACTGCCGGGCAGGGCGTCTATGGCTACACCTTC CATAGQGVYGYTF
NA TRBD1 16 TRBJ2-7 TRBV5-1 TGCGCCAGCAGAACTCTCCCGGGACAGAGTACCTACGAGCAGTACTTC CASRTLPGQSTYEQYF
NA NA 14 TRBJ1-1 TRBV7-2 TGTGCCAGCAGCCCCTCAGGGAGGGGCACTGAAGCTTTCTTT CASSPSGRGTEAFF
NA TRBD1 15 TRBJ1-5 TRBV5-1 TGCGCCAGCAGCCCCCTGGGACAGGAATATCAGCCCCAGCATTTT CASSPLGQEYQPQHF
NA NA 14 TRBJ1-3 TRBV5-5 TGTGCCAGCAGCTTGCCAGGGGCTGGAAACACCATATATTTT CASSLPGAGNTIYF
NA NA 13 TRBJ1-5 TRBV7-6 TGTGCCAGCAGCTTATTAGCCGGTCAGCCCCAGCATTTT CASSLLAGQPQHF
NA NA 12 TRBJ1-1 TRBV28 TGTGCCAGCAGCCCAGGGTACACTGAAGCTTTCTTT CASSPGYTEAFF
NA NA 14 TRBJ2-1 TRBV6-2/TRBV6-3 TGTGCCAGCAGTTACTCAACCTACTACAATGAGCAGTTCTTC CASSYSTYYNEQFF
NA NA 15 TRBJ1-1 TRBV21-1 TGTGCCAGCAGCACGCACATTCAGGAAAACACTGAAGCTTTCTTT CASSTHIQENTEAFF
once NA 15 TRBJ1-1 TRBV4-1 TGCGCCAGCAGCCAAGATAAGGGGGTGAACACTGAAGCTTTCTTT CASSQDKGVNTEAFF
NA NA 11 TRBJ2-7 TRBV20-1 TGCAGTGCCCCGGCGGTCTACGAGCAGTACTTC CSAPAVYEQYF
NA NA 14 TRBJ1-2 TRBV28 TGTGCCAGCAGTCTAACCACAGCTTACTATGGCTACACCTTC CASSLTTAYYGYTF
NA NA 12 TRBJ1-1 TRBV11-3 TGTGCCAGCAGCACCCGGGCGGGGGGAGCTTTCTTT CASSTRAGGAFF
NA TRBD1 16 TRBJ1-4 TRBV24-1 TGTGCCACCAGTGATAACGGACAGGGAAGACGGGAAAAACTGTTTTTT CATSDNGQGRREKLFF
few TRBD1 16 TRBJ1-3 TRBV9 TGTGCCAGCAGCGAAAGCAGGGGGTTCTCTGGAAACACCATATATTTT CASSESRGFSGNTIYF
NA NA 16 TRBJ1-1 TRBV18 TGTGCCAGCTCACCATTTCTAGGCAGGGGAGTTACTGAAGCTTTCTTT CASSPFLGRGVTEAFF
NA TRBD1 15 TRBJ2-2 TRBV5-8 TGTGCCAGCAGCGGCCGGGACAGAAACACCGGGGAGCTGTTTTTT CASSGRDRNTGELFF
NA TRBD2 18 TRBJ2-1 TRBV5-1 TGCGCCAGCAGAAATACCGGGACTAGCGGGGATTGGGCCAATGAGCAGTTCTTC CASRNTGTSGDWANEQFF
NA TRBD2 16 TRBJ2-2 TRBV9 TGTGCCAGCAGCGTAGGCCCGCGGGAGCGAAGCGGGGAGCTGTTTTTT CASSVGPRERSGELFF
NA NA 16 TRBJ2-4 TRBV6-5 TGTGCCAGCAGTTACTCGATGGTGACATCAAAAAACATTCAGTACTTC CASSYSMVTSKNIQYF
NA TRBD1 12 TRBJ2-7 TRBV12-3/TRBV12-4 TGTGCCAGCAGTCGACAGGGCTACGAGCAGTACTTC CASSRQGYEQYF
NA NA 16 TRBJ2-2 TRBV18 TGTGCCAGCTCACCACTATTACAGTTGAATGCCGGGGAGCTGTTTTTT CASSPLLQLNAGELFF
NA TRBD2 21 TRBJ2-1 TRBV19 TGTGCCAGTAGTATAGGCCCCGGGACTAGCGGGAGTAGGCAGCCAATCAATGAGCAGTTCTTC CASSIGPGTSGSRQPINEQFF
NA NA 15 TRBJ2-7 TRBV9 TGTGCCAGCAGCGTAGCGGGACACATAGTCTACGAGCAGTACTTC CASSVAGHIVYEQYF
NA NA 16 TRBJ2-5 TRBV7-6 TGTGCCAGCAGCTTAGCGCGATTGAGACAGCAAGAGACCCAGTACTTC CASSLARLRQQETQYF
NA TRBD2 18 TRBJ2-3 TRBV19 TGTGCCAGTAGTATAGATCTTGGTAGCGGGGGCTACACAGATACGCAGTATTTT CASSIDLGSGGYTDTQYF
NA NA 13 TRBJ2-5 TRBV12-3/TRBV12-4 TGTGCCAGCACCCCCGTAGGGGGAGAGACCCAGTACTTC CASTPVGGETQYF
NA TRBD1 12 TRBJ1-2 TRBV6-5 TGTGCCAGCAGGGCTTTGACAGGGGGCTACACCTTC CASRALTGGYTF
once NA 13 TRBJ2-2 TRBV12-3/TRBV12-4 TGTGCCAGCAGTTATAGGGGAACCGGGGAGCTGTTTTTT CASSYRGTGELFF
NA NA 13 TRBJ1-5 TRBV5-1 TGCGCCAGCAGCCCGACAGGATACCAGCCCCAGCATTTT CASSPTGYQPQHF
NA TRBD2 17 TRBJ2-3 TRBV19 TGTGCCAGTAGTATAGGTCTCCAGCGGGGGAGCACAGATACGCAGTATTTT CASSIGLQRGSTDTQYF
NA TRBD2 14 TRBJ2-3 TRBV7-9 TGTGCCAGCAGCTTAGGGGGGGGTCCAGATACGCAGTATTTT CASSLGGGPDTQYF
NA TRBD2 16 TRBJ2-7 TRBV7-2 TGTGCCAGCAGCTTACTAGCGGGGGGACGGGGGTACGAGCAGTACTTC CASSLLAGGRGYEQYF
NA TRBD1 15 TRBJ2-7 TRBV19 TGTGCCAGTAGCGACAGGGCTGATAGCTCCTACGAGCAGTACTTC CASSDRADSSYEQYF
NA NA 15 TRBJ2-4 TRBV3-1/TRBV3-2 TGTGCCAGCAGTCTCAGTATAATAGCCAAAAACATTCAGTACTTC CASSLSIIAKNIQYF
NA TRBD1 16 TRBJ2-7 TRBV6-2/TRBV6-3 TGTGCCAGCAGTTGGCCTCCGGGACAGGGGACCAACGAGCAGTACTTC CASSWPPGQGTNEQYF
NA NA 20 TRBJ2-2 TRBV9 TGTGCCAGCAGCGTTGGTCCGGGGGGCTATTCCGCAGGAGGGACCGGGGAGCTGTTTTTT CASSVGPGGYSAGGTGELFF
NA NA 17 TRBJ1-5 TRBV6-4 TGTGCCAGCAGTGACTCGAGAACAGACCATAGCAATCAGCCCCAGCATTTT CASSDSRTDHSNQPQHF
NA TRBD1 17 TRBJ1-5 TRBV15 TGTGCCACCAGCAGGAAACGGACAGGGATAAGCAATCAGCCCCAGCATTTT CATSRKRTGISNQPQHF
NA TRBD1 15 TRBJ1-5 TRBV28 TGTGCCAGCAGTTTACTACAGGGGAACGGTCAGCCCCAGCATTTT CASSLLQGNGQPQHF
NA NA 13 TRBJ1-5 TRBV11-2 TGTGCCAGCAGCCAGGGACATTTTCAGCCCCAGCATTTT CASSQGHFQPQHF
NA NA 15 TRBJ2-2 TRBV27 TGTGCCAGCAGTTTAAGGGGGTTGAACACCGGGGAGCTGTTTTTT CASSLRGLNTGELFF
NA TRBD1 14 TRBJ1-6 TRBV4-1 TGCGCCAGCAGCGATAAAAAGACAGGGCCAGCCCTCCACTTT CASSDKKTGPALHF
NA NA 17 TRBJ1-6 TRBV7-9 TGTGCCAGCAGCTTAGCGGCCCTGGTCGGAGGGAATTCACCCCTCCACTTT CASSLAALVGGNSPLHF
NA NA 14 TRBJ1-2 TRBV7-9 TGTGCCAGCAGCTTAGACGGGTATAACTATGGCTACACCTTC CASSLDGYNYGYTF
NA TRBD2 15 TRBJ2-5 TRBV7-9 TGTGCCAGCAGCTTGGTCGCGGGAGGGGTGGAGACCCAGTACTTC CASSLVAGGVETQYF
NA TRBD1 19 TRBJ2-2 TRBV5-6 TGTGCCAGCAGCTACAACTTCATACGTGACAGGGGAGGCACCGGGGAGCTGTTTTTT CASSYNFIRDRGGTGELFF
once NA 15 TRBJ2-2 TRBV9 TGTGCCAGCAGCGTAGGACAGGCTATACCGGGGGAGCTGTTTTTT CASSVGQAIPGELFF